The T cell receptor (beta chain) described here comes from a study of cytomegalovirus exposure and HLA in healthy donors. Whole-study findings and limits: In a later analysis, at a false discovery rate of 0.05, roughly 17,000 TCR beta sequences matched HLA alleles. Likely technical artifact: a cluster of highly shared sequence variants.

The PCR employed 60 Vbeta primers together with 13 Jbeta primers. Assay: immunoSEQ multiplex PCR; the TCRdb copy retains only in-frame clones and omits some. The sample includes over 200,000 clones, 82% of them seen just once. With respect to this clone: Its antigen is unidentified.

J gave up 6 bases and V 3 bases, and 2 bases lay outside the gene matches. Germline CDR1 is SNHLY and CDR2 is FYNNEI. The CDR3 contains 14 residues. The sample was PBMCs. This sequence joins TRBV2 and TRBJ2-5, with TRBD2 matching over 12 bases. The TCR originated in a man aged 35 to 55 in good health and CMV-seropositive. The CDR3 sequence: CASSDTSGRQTQYF. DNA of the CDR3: TGTGCCAGCAGTGATACTAGCGGGAGGCAGACCCAGTACTTC.